A single sample is the source of the 5 T cell receptor beta chains below, sequenced in a study of T-cell reconstitution after alpha-beta-depleted transplantation in children. As it was prepared, the TCRbeta library received unique molecular identifiers. One entry per CDR3 protein results from TCRdb running MiXCR on the PCR reads. This sample has about a million distinct CDR3 sequences, with around 30% found just once. The starting material was PBMCs, mostly from graft donor cells, obtained 360 days after TCRalphabeta/CD19-depleted stem cell transplant. The receptors derive from a boy younger than two who had a stem cell transplant for SCID, so the T cells may come from the graft donor.

V and J are TRBV12-3 or TRBV12-4 and TRBJ1-1; D possibly corresponds to TRBD1 (5 bases). The CDR3 contains 14 residues. Trimming removed 1 base from V and 6 bases from J, with 12 bases in between. The CDR3 reads CASSLGAGRAEAFF. CDR3 DNA: TGTGCCAGCAGTTTAGGGGCAGGGAGGGCTGAAGCTTTCTTT.

This chain connects TRBV10-1 to TRBJ2-5; D is uncertain. V lost 0 bases and J 2 bases, leaving 7 bases between the germline ends. The CDR3 length is 14 residues. Germline V lookup: CDR1 WNHNN, CDR2 SYGVQD (reference sequence). The CDR3 DNA follows: TGCGCCAGCAGTGAGTCCCGGTTTCAAGAGACCCAGTACTTC. It translates to CASSESRFQETQYF.

The CDR3 sequence is CASSQDEGPRAFF. CDR3 coding DNA: TGCGCCAGCAGCCAAGATGAGGGACCACGGGCTTTCTTT. V is TRBV4-1 and J is TRBJ1-1, with D perhaps matching TRBD1 (5 bases). Per the germline V gene, CDR1 is MGHRA and CDR2 is YSYEKL. Deletions cut 0 bases from V and 11 bases from J, with 13 bases between. There are 13 residues in the CDR3.

As DNA, the CDR3 is TGTGCCACCAGAGGGGCAGGGTCTTTCTATGGCTACACCTTC. It is translated as CATRGAGSFYGYTF. This chain links TRBV15 with TRBJ1-2; D is perhaps TRBD1 (5 bases). The CDR3 is 14 residues long. CDR1 is LNHNV and CDR2 is YYDKDF in the germline V gene (reference sequence). Trimming stripped 6 bases from V and 4 bases from J, with 15 bases between.

This clonotype has more than one count but fewer than ten. The CDR3, as DNA: TGTGCCAGCAGCGCTGGAGCCGGGACAACCTACGAGCAGTACTTC. Its protein is CASSAGAGTTYEQYF. The chain employs TRBV9 and TRBJ2-7; D is possibly TRBD1 (6 bases). Looked up from germline, CDR1 is SGDLS and CDR2 is YYNGEE. Trimming took 3 bases from V and 2 from J, leaving 15 bases between them. This CDR3 contains 15 residues.